Sequencing of this T cell receptor beta chain was carried out in a study of blood T cell repertoires in COVID-19. Looked up from germline, CDR1 is SEHNR and CDR2 is FQNEAQ (reference sequence). The CDR3 loop spans 15 amino acids. V lost 5 bases, J lost 4 bases, and 6 bases stayed unmatched. Sequenced by immunoSEQ multiplex PCR; TCRdb stores in-frame clones only, minus some. Of approximately 250,000 clones in the sample, over 80% were seen once. This clonotype originated in a man aged 55 to 70 who had recovered from COVID-19. The chain carries TRBV7-9 and TRBJ2-2; 8 bases align to TRBD2. Source material: peripheral blood. The CDR3, as DNA: TGTGCCAGCAGCCCCGTCCTAGCGGGCACCGGGGAGCTGTTTTTT. Residues: CASSPVLAGTGELFF.